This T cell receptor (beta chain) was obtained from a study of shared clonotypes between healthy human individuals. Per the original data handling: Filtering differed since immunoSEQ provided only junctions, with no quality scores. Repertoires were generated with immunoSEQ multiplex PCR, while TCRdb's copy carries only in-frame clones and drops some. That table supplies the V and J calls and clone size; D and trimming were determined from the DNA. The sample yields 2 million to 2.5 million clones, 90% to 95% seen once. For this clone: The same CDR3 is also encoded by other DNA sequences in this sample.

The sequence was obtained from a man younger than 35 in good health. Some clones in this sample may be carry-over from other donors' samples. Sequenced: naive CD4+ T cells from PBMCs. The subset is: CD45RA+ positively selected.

The CDR3: CASSLEGYEQYF. The CDR3 coding sequence is TGCGCCAGCAGCTTGGAAGGATACGAGCAGTACTTC. The chain couples TRBV5-1 to TRBJ2-7, with D unresolved. Trimming left V 0 bases short and J 4 bases short, with 5 bases between. Germline V gene lookup returns CDR1 SGHRS and CDR2 YFSETQ. The CDR3 totals 12 residues.